Presented here are 16 T cell receptor beta chains from one specimen sequenced in a study of prognosis after radiotherapy for stage I lung cancer. Genomic DNA was the source, and TCR beta CDR3 was amplified from it by two-round multiplex PCR. Each TRBV and TRBJ gene had its own primer in the first PCR round. TCRdb analysed the multiplex PCR reads with MiXCR anew, one entry per CDR3 protein. The sample contains around 51,000 distinct CDR3 sequences, approximately 35% of which appear only once. Sample: PBMCs, taken before or after stereotactic body radiation therapy (not recorded which). These receptors all come from a donor aged 50 or older with non-small cell lung cancer.

Note on this clonotype: One end of the junction is discordant with germline, which a read error may explain. J is TRBJ2-2 and V is TRBV20-1, with 9 positions matching TRBD2. CDR3 length: 16 residues. Germline V gives CDR1 DFQATT, CDR2 SNEGSKA (reference sequence). DNA for the CDR3: TGCAGTGCTAGGACCCGGACTAGCGAAAGACCCGGGGAGCCGTTTTTT. Its translation: CSARTRTSERPGEPFF.

The table lists this clonotype with many counts. The genes are TRBV2 and TRBJ2-7, with D uncertain. This CDR3 has 17 residues. The germline V and J ends were trimmed by 4 bases and 3 bases, with 22 bases remaining between them. Germline CDR1 is SNHLY and CDR2 is FYNNEI. CDR3 residues: CASSVLRVLGEYYEQYF. CDR3 nucleotides: TGTGCCAGCAGTGTACTCCGGGTCCTAGGAGAATACTACGAGCAGTACTTC. The full variable domain, in which reference TRBV2 and TRBJ2-7 provide the parts outside the CDR3, is EPEVTQTPSHQVTQMGQEVILRCVPISNHLYFYWYRQILGQKVEFLVSFYNNEISEKSEIFDDQFSVERPDGSNFTLKIRSTKLEDSAMYFCASSVLRVLGEYYEQYFGPGTRLTVT.

The chain is built from TRBV6-1 and TRBJ1-3; no clear D. This CDR3 is 14 amino acids long. CDR1 is MNHNS, CDR2 SASEGT, per germline. Trimming cost V 5 bases and J 4 bases, with 12 bases left between them. CDR3: CASSQEGSGNTIYF. Written as DNA, the CDR3 is TGTGCCAGCAGTCAGGAAGGTTCCGGAAACACCATATATTTT.

This clonotype was seen repeatedly, ten times or more. The rearrangement links TRBV9 to TRBJ2-6; no clear D. Trimming removed 3 bases from V and 1 base from J, with 5 bases in between. Per the germline V gene, CDR1 is SGDLS and CDR2 is YYNGEE. The CDR3 length is 14 residues. The CDR3 spells CASSARSGANVLTF. CDR3 sequence (DNA): TGTGCCAGCAGCGCACGATCTGGGGCCAACGTCCTGACTTTC. The entire variable domain, with the rest obtained from reference TRBV9 and TRBJ2-6, is as follows: DSGVTQTPKHLITATGQRVTLRCSPRSGDLSVYWYQQSLDQGLQFLIQYYNGEERAKGNILERFSAQQFPDLHSELNLSSLELGDSALYFCASSARSGANVLTFGAGSRLTVL.

A remark on this clonotype: One end of the junction varies from germline; a read error may be responsible. J is TRBJ2-7 and V is TRBV20-1; D is uncertain. Germline CDR1 DFQATT, CDR2 SNEGSKA (reference sequence). The CDR3 is 14 amino acids. CDR3 sequence (DNA): TGCAGTGCTAGATATGTCAGTAGCTCCTACGATCAGTACTTC. This sequence encodes CSARYVSSSYDQYF.

This clonotype was seen ten or more times. The chain has TRBV20-1 and TRBJ2-2, with a weak D call TRBD2 (6 bases). This CDR3 spans 17 amino acids. Germline CDR1 is DFQATT and CDR2 is SNEGSKA (reference sequence). With 5 bases removed from V and 1 base from J, the gap between germline ends came to 20 bases. The DNA of the CDR3 is TGCAGTGCTCCTCTTCTAGCGAGTAGCATGAACACCGGGGAGCTGTTTTTT. Its translation: CSAPLLASSMNTGELFF.

Ten or more counts support this clonotype. The chain carries TRBV5-1 and TRBJ2-3, with TRBD2 as a possible D gene (5 bases). The germline V and J ends were trimmed by 6 bases and 1 base, with 18 bases remaining between them. This CDR3 region has 16 residues. Germline CDR1 is SGHRS and CDR2 is YFSETQ. CDR3 coding DNA: TGCGCCAGCAATCTCGCCTTATGGACTGGCACAGATACGCAGTATTTT. Translating gives CASNLALWTGTDTQYF. The whole variable domain, remainder taken from reference TRBV5-1 and TRBJ2-3, is KAGVTQTPRYLIKTRGQQVTLSCSPISGHRSVSWYQQTPGQGLQFLFEYFSETQRNKGNFPGRFSGRQFSNSRSEMNVSTLELGDSALYLCASNLALWTGTDTQYFGPGTRLTVL.

This clonotype was seen ten or more times. The chain recombines TRBV7-9 with TRBJ2-7, with 7 bases that match TRBD1. The V gene end was trimmed by 2 bases and the J gene end by 13 bases; junction bases not matched to a gene: 8. The CDR3 spans 12 residues. Germline V gene lookup returns CDR1 SEHNR and CDR2 FQNEAQ (reference sequence). The CDR3 nucleotides read TGTGCCAGCAGCTTATTAGACGGGACAGTCTACTTC. This gives the protein CASSLLDGTVYF.

In its sample, this clonotype was seen many times. This chain uses TRBV9 with TRBJ2-6; D gene unclear. The CDR3 totals 13 residues. The germline V gene has CDR1 SGDLS and CDR2 YYNGEE. Trimming took 7 bases from V and 7 from J, leaving 12 bases between them. CDR3 DNA: TGTGCCAGCGCAAGTGGGATCGCCAACGTCCTGACTTTC. Translating it yields CASASGIANVLTF.

This clonotype was detected many times. This chain joins TRBV27 and TRBJ2-3; D uncertain. The CDR3 contains 13 residues. Trimming removed 1 base from V and 3 bases from J, with 5 bases in between. The V gene's germline CDR1 is MNHEY and CDR2 SMNVEV (reference sequence). Here the CDR3 DNA reads TGTGCCAGCAGTTTATTGGCTACAGATACGCAGTATTTT. As protein: CASSLLATDTQYF.

This clonotype was recorded once. A read error is likely here: a far larger clone is one base away. The chain has TRBV6-2 or TRBV6-3 and TRBJ2-5; 15 bases agree with TRBD2. The DNA end is a closer match to TRBJ2-1, so the J assignment may be wrong. The CDR3 is 16 amino acids. The germline gives CDR1 MNHEY, CDR2 SVGEGT. In DNA form, the CDR3 reads TGTGCCAGCATGCGCGGACTAGCGGGAGGGGACAATGAGCAGTTCTTC. Its protein is CASMRGLAGGDNEQFF.

This clonotype is labeled as medium-sized. The rearrangement links TRBV20-1 to TRBJ2-7; 10 bases are a match to TRBD2. V dropped 2 bases and J dropped 6; count of bases not matched to a gene: 22. CDR1 is DFQATT, CDR2 SNEGSKA, per germline (reference sequence). The CDR3 covers 19 residues. The CDR3: CSARTPGLPASGRIGEQYF. The CDR3 bases are TGCAGTGCTAGAACCCCGGGACTCCCTGCTAGCGGGAGAATAGGCGAGCAGTACTTC.

Details on this clonotype: The CDR3 ends on some other residue instead of the conserved phenylalanine or tryptophan, so this is likely a read error. This sequence joins TRBV2 and TRBJ2-7; TRBD2 matches at 9 bases. The CDR3 consists of 17 residues. V was pared by 6 bases and J by 0 bases, with 12 bases of the junction left unmatched. The V gene's germline CDR1 is SNHLY and CDR2 FYNNEI. In DNA, the CDR3 is TGTGCCAGCAGCGGGACTAGCTGGAGGAAGGCCTCCTACGAGCAGTACCTC. It specifies CASSGTSWRKASYEQYL.

This clonotype has just a few counts. This sequence may be a read error, since a much larger clone differs from it by one base. This sequence joins TRBV6-2 or TRBV6-3 and TRBJ2-3, with 9 bases lining up with TRBD1. The CDR3 totals 16 residues. V lost 5 bases and J lost 3; bases outside the gene matches: 9. Per the germline V gene, CDR1 is MNHEY and CDR2 is SVGEGT. The DNA for the CDR3 is TGTGCCAGCAGTCAAGAACAGGGGGCGAGTACAGATACGCAGTATTTT. Residues: CASSQEQGASTDTQYF.

The chain links TRBV7-3 to TRBJ2-1; no clear D. The CDR3 has 15 amino acids. The germline V gene has CDR1 SGHTA and CDR2 FQGTGA. The V gene lost 5 bases and the J gene lost 5 bases, with 16 bases spanning the gap. CDR3 coding DNA: TGTGCCAGCAGCCTTATGAGCGTGATTAACAATGAGCAGTTCTTC. It is translated as CASSLMSVINNEQFF.

This clonotype has ten or more counts. The chain employs TRBV15 and TRBJ1-5, with a weak D call TRBD1 (5 bases). Germline V gene sequence: CDR1 LNHNV, CDR2 YYDKDF (reference sequence). V was shortened by 4 bases and J by 0 bases, with 16 bases between the two germline ends. The CDR3 is made up of 17 amino acids. The CDR3: CATSNRGNRFSNQPQHF. The CDR3 DNA is TGTGCCACCAGCAACAGAGGGAACAGGTTTAGCAATCAGCCCCAGCATTTT.